A single sample gave rise to the 32 T cell receptor beta chains below, sequenced in a study of T-cell reconstitution after alpha-beta-depleted transplantation in children. Unique molecular identifiers were built into the TCRbeta library. A single record per CDR3 protein comes from TCRdb applying MiXCR to the PCR reads. The sample lists around 960,000 distinct CDR3 sequences; about 31% were seen once. The specimen comprised PBMCs, mostly from graft donor cells, sampled 360 days after TCRalphabeta/CD19-depleted stem cell transplant. Receptor source: a boy younger than two who had a stem cell transplant for SCID, so the T cells may come from the graft donor.

This chain uses TRBV5-1 with TRBJ1-6; the D is unclear. The CDR3 runs to 16 residues. The germline V gene encodes CDR1 SGHRS and CDR2 YFSETQ. V gave up 0 bases and J gave up 7 bases, with 14 bases separating them. CDR3 sequence: CASSLVVSDGNSPLHF. CDR3 nucleotides: TGCGCCAGCAGCTTGGTCGTTTCGGATGGGAATTCACCCCTCCACTTT. Full variable domain (rest looked up from reference TRBV5-1 and TRBJ1-6): KAGVTQTPRYLIKTRGQQVTLSCSPISGHRSVSWYQQTPGQGLQFLFEYFSETQRNKGNFPGRFSGRQFSNSRSEMNVSTLELGDSALYLCASSLVVSDGNSPLHFGNGTRLTVT.

This clonotype appeared a single time. This may be a read error, as it is one base from a much larger clone. The chain uses TRBV5-1 and TRBJ2-2, with D tentatively TRBD2 (6 bases). Germline V gene data show CDR1 as SGHRS and CDR2 as YFSETQ. This CDR3 comprises 16 residues. The CDR3 DNA sequence: TGCGCCAGCAGCTCTGGATGGCAGGCGAACACCGGGGGGCTGTTTTTT. It specifies CASSSGWQANTGGLFF.

This clonotype appeared a few times. V is TRBV29-1 and J is TRBJ1-4; 7 bases match TRBD1. CDR1 SQVTM and CDR2 ANQGSEA come from the germline V gene. The V gene end was trimmed by 8 bases and the J gene end by 1 base; junction bases not matched to a gene: 4. CDR3 length equals 13 residues. CDR3 nucleotides: TGCAGCTTCCACAGGGGAACTAATGAAAAACTGTTTTTT. It specifies CSFHRGTNEKLFF.

This clonotype was seen more than once but under ten times. The chain has TRBV5-5 and TRBJ2-5; weak D call: TRBD1 (6 bases). The germline gives CDR1 SGHKS, CDR2 YYEKEE (reference sequence). The CDR3 loop spans 15 amino acids. Trimming removed 0 bases at V and 1 base at J, with 10 bases between. This CDR3 is CASSLAWTAQETQYF. CDR3 DNA: TGTGCCAGCAGCTTGGCTTGGACAGCCCAAGAGACCCAGTACTTC. The entire variable domain, with the rest obtained from reference TRBV5-5 and TRBJ2-5, is as follows: DAGVTQSPTHLIKTRGQQVTLRCSPISGHKSVSWYQQVLGQGPQFIFQYYEKEERGRGNFPDRFSARQFPNYSSELNVNALLLGDSALYLCASSLAWTAQETQYFGPGTRLLVL.

DNA for the CDR3: TGTGCCATTTCGGGACTCAGAAGGTATGAGCAGTTCTTC. It specifies CAISGLRRYEQFF. The chain employs TRBV10-3 and TRBJ2-1; D possibly corresponds to TRBD2 (6 bases). CDR1 is ENHRY, CDR2 SYGVKD, per germline. V shed 9 bases and J shed 8 bases, with 17 bases lying between them. The CDR3 is 13 amino acids.

This chain uses TRBV2 with TRBJ2-1, with D perhaps assigned TRBD1 or TRBD2 (5 bases each). The germline V gene has CDR1 SNHLY and CDR2 FYNNEI. The CDR3 loop spans 12 amino acids. Trimming took 4 bases from V and 7 from J, leaving 8 bases between them. The chain's CDR3 is CASSGGRNEQFF. The DNA of the CDR3 is TGTGCCAGCAGTGGGGGGAGAAATGAGCAGTTCTTC.

The gene calls are TRBV4-3 and TRBJ2-7; D possibly uses TRBD1 or TRBD2 (5 bases each). The CDR3 runs 13 residues. From germline, CDR1 is LGHNA and CDR2 YSLEER. Trimming left V 0 bases short and J 8 bases short, with 11 bases between. CDR3 nucleotide sequence: TGCGCCAGCAGCCAAGATGAGGGACGGAAGCAGTACTTC. Translated: CASSQDEGRKQYF.

This clonotype was counted between two and nine times. The chain uses TRBV25-1 and TRBJ2-3; 10 nucleotides line up with TRBD1. Germline CDR1 is MGHDK and CDR2 is SYGVNS. V was clipped by 0 bases and J by 4 bases; unmatched bases: 7. There are 17 residues in the CDR3. The CDR3, as DNA: TGTGCCAGCAGTGAATATAGGTTGGGACAGGGGTCAGATACGCAGTATTTT. It codes for CASSEYRLGQGSDTQYF.

This clonotype was counted between two and nine times. The gene calls are TRBV6-2 or TRBV6-3 and TRBJ1-1, with D possibly TRBD1 on 5 matching bases. Trimming shortened V by 11 bases and J by 4 bases, and 11 bases separated the two germline ends. The CDR3 covers 11 residues. Per the germline V gene, CDR1 is MNHEY and CDR2 is SVGEGT. Written as DNA, the CDR3 is TGTGCCTCCCAGCAGGGCACTGAAGCTTTCTTT. It codes for CASQQGTEAFF.

On this clonotype: A much larger clone lies a single base off, so this may be a read error. Because it lacks the conserved phenylalanine or tryptophan at the end, this CDR3 is likely a read error. The J gene is TRBJ1-5, the V gene TRBV2; TRBD1 is a possible D gene (6 bases). In germline, CDR1 is SNHLY, CDR2 FYNNEI. V gave up 5 bases and J gave up 5 bases, with 7 bases separating them. The CDR3 has 12 residues. The CDR3 spells CASSRGDQPQHY. In DNA, the CDR3 is TGTGCCAGCAGTAGGGGGGATCAGCCCCAGCATTAT.

This clonotype was seen a few times. V and J are TRBV4-3 and TRBJ2-1; 9 bases fit TRBD2. The J segment lost 8 bases and the V segment lost 0 bases, leaving 8 bases of the junction unmatched. This CDR3 spans 16 amino acids. Germline V gene sequence: CDR1 LGHNA, CDR2 YSLEER. The CDR3 region is CASSQEWGGGAHEQFF. In nucleotides, the CDR3 is TGCGCCAGCAGCCAAGAATGGGGCGGGGGGGCCCATGAGCAGTTCTTC.

This chain connects TRBV10-2 to TRBJ2-1; no clear D gene. Between the trimmed V and J ends, which lost 6 bases and 4 bases, there was a span of 13 bases. There are 14 residues in the CDR3. Germline lookup yields CDR1 WSHSY and CDR2 SAAADI. The CDR3 DNA is TGCGCCAGCAGGAGACATCTTATTTACAATGAGCAGTTCTTC. Translated: CASRRHLIYNEQFF.

Only a few counts were recorded for this clonotype. CDR3 DNA: TGCAGCACCAGAATTGGGGGGGAGCAGTTCTTC. This translates into CSTRIGGEQFF. The rearrangement uses TRBV29-1 and TRBJ2-1, with D possibly being TRBD2 (6 bases). The CDR3 is 11 residues long. Germline V gene sequence: CDR1 SQVTM, CDR2 ANQGSEA. V was shortened by 8 bases and J by 10 bases, with 15 bases between the two germline ends.

The rearrangement uses TRBV20-1 and TRBJ2-1; weak D call: TRBD2 (5 bases). The germline V and J ends were trimmed by 3 bases and 0 bases, with 6 bases remaining between them. This CDR3 spans 13 amino acids. Germline CDR1 DFQATT, CDR2 SNEGSKA (reference sequence). Here the CDR3 DNA reads TGCAGTGCTAGCGGGATCTCCTACAATGAGCAGTTCTTC. It translates to CSASGISYNEQFF.

This clonotype showed up just once. The rearrangement uses TRBV21-1 and TRBJ1-6; TRBD1 is the table's D call and was not checked against the DNA. TRBV21-1 is classified as a pseudogene. The CDR3 contains 17 residues. The CDR3 region has the DNA TGTGCCAGCAGCAAAGCGAGGGGGGACGTCGGTAATTCACCCCTCCACTTT. It specifies CASSKARGDVGNSPLHF.

V is TRBV7-9 and J is TRBJ1-3; 10 bases map to TRBD1. The V and J ends lost 1 base and 4 bases, in that order; junction bases with no gene match: 7. The CDR3 has 17 amino acids. Germline assignment: CDR1 SEHNR and CDR2 FQNEAQ (reference sequence). The CDR3, as DNA: TGTGCCAGCAGCTTAGATTTGGGACAGGGGTTCGGAAACACCATATATTTT. Its translation: CASSLDLGQGFGNTIYF.

The chain is built from TRBV12-3 or TRBV12-4 and TRBJ1-2; 9 nucleotides match TRBD1. This CDR3 has 14 amino acids. Unmatched junction bases numbered 8, after V lost 7 bases and J lost 5 bases. DNA for the CDR3: TGTGCCAGCACCCCCCAGACAGGGGGGTATGGCTACACCTTC. Encoded protein: CASTPQTGGYGYTF.

This clonotype appeared a few times. V gene TRBV5-1 combines with J gene TRBJ2-7, with TRBD1 identical over 9 bases. The CDR3 consists of 16 residues. Germline CDR1 reads SGHRS; CDR2 reads YFSETQ. V trimming: 0 bases; J trimming: 7 bases; junction bases outside the gene matches: 11. The CDR3 DNA follows: TGCGCCAGCAGCTTGGTATCCGGGACAGGGTTGGGAGAGCAGTACTTC. Translation: CASSLVSGTGLGEQYF.

The chain combines TRBV7-8 with TRBJ2-5; D is ambiguous. This CDR3 region has 15 residues. Trimming took off 2 bases at V and 2 bases at J, with 12 bases between the two ends. Germline V gene sequence: CDR1 SGHVS, CDR2 FQNEAQ. CDR3 bases: TGTGCCAGCAGCTTAATTGCTAGTCGGCAAGAGACCCAGTACTTC. Its protein is CASSLIASRQETQYF.

In this sample, this clonotype turned up a few times. The chain couples TRBV9 to TRBJ2-3; tentative D call: TRBD2 (5 bases). CDR1 SGDLS and CDR2 YYNGEE come from the germline V gene. Trimming removed 3 bases from V and 6 bases from J, with 8 bases in between. This CDR3 comprises 12 residues. The CDR3 nucleotides are TGTGCCAGCAGCGGTGAGGGTGATACGCAGTATTTT. It codes for CASSGEGDTQYF. Complete variable domain (other parts from reference TRBV9 and TRBJ2-3): DSGVTQTPKHLITATGQRVTLRCSPRSGDLSVYWYQQSLDQGLQFLIQYYNGEERAKGNILERFSAQQFPDLHSELNLSSLELGDSALYFCASSGEGDTQYFGPGTRLTVL.

The chain links TRBV20-1 to TRBJ2-1; no definite D call. V lost 3 bases and J 0 bases, leaving 9 bases between the germline ends. Germline loops: CDR1 DFQATT, CDR2 SNEGSKA (reference sequence). CDR3 length equals 14 residues. In DNA, the CDR3 is TGCAGTGCTAGTTGGTTGAGCTCCTACAATGAGCAGTTCTTC. It yields the protein CSASWLSSYNEQFF.

The chain joins TRBV19 to TRBJ2-1; unclear D gene. The CDR3 is 14 residues long. Germline assignment: CDR1 LNHDA and CDR2 SQIVND (reference sequence). V was pared by 6 bases and J by 8 bases, with 17 bases between. As DNA, the CDR3 is TGTGCCAGTAGCCCTCCGGGCCTGATGGATGAGCAGTTCTTC. Amino acid sequence: CASSPPGLMDEQFF.

The sample holds a few counts of this clonotype. The chain couples TRBV7-9 to TRBJ2-1, with 8 bases that match TRBD2. This CDR3 is 15 amino acids long. The germline CDR1 and CDR2 sequences are SEHNR and FQNEAQ (reference sequence). With V trimmed by 1 base and J by 9 bases, 8 bases remained unmatched. This CDR3 is CASSLGTGGLSEQFF. The CDR3 DNA reads TGTGCCAGCAGCTTAGGGACGGGGGGGCTCAGTGAGCAGTTCTTC.

The V call is TRBV6-2 or TRBV6-3, the J call TRBJ2-1; 7 positions match TRBD1. The germline CDR1 and CDR2 sequences are MNHEY and SVGEGT. The CDR3 spans 15 residues. J gave up 3 bases and V 5 bases, and 7 bases lay outside the gene matches. The CDR3 reads CASSVLGQIYNEQFF. The CDR3 coding sequence is TGTGCCAGCAGTGTCTTGGGACAGATCTACAATGAGCAGTTCTTC.

The V and J genes are TRBV4-2 and TRBJ2-5, with 7 bases that match TRBD1. The germline V gene has CDR1 LGHNA and CDR2 YNFKEQ. V trimming: 0 bases; J trimming: 5 bases; junction bases outside the gene matches: 3. The CDR3 has 14 residues. The CDR3, as DNA: TGTGCCAGCAGCCAAGAAAGGGGGCTGGAGACCCAGTACTTC. It is translated as CASSQERGLETQYF.

V and J are TRBV20-1 and TRBJ2-2; TRBD2 matches at 8 bases. CDR1 and CDR2 from the germline V gene are DFQATT and SNEGSKA (reference sequence). Trimming cost V 1 base and J 5 bases; bases outside gene matches: 3. The CDR3 runs 14 residues. CDR3 coding DNA: TGCAGTGCTAGAGTTACGGGGGGGACCGGGGAGCTGTTTTTT. Its translation: CSARVTGGTGELFF.

The V call is TRBV6-5, the J call TRBJ2-5; 7 bases are a match to TRBD1. Germline loops: CDR1 MNHEY, CDR2 SVGAGI. The V segment lost 2 bases and the J segment 1 base; nucleotides outside the gene matches: 4. This CDR3 contains 15 residues. The CDR3 loop is CASSYGTESQETQYF. The CDR3 DNA reads as TGTGCCAGCAGTTACGGGACAGAAAGCCAAGAGACCCAGTACTTC.

Points on this clonotype: At one end, the junction sequence differs from germline, possibly due to a read error. The chain has TRBV7-9 and TRBJ2-3; tentatively, D is TRBD2 (5 bases). CDR1 is SEHNR, CDR2 FQNEAQ, per germline (reference sequence). The CDR3 sequence is 13 residues long. CDR3 region: CTLRRHSTDTQYF. CDR3 nucleotide sequence: TGCACGCTGAGGAGGCACAGCACAGATACGCAGTATTTT.

The chain has TRBV5-1 and TRBJ2-7; 12 bases map to TRBD1. V shed 4 bases, J shed 5 bases, and the junction held 7 bases outside the gene matches. CDR1 and CDR2 (germline): SGHRS, YFSETQ. The CDR3 consists of 15 residues. The CDR3 is CASSPAGTGGDEQYF. In nucleotides, the CDR3 is TGCGCCAGCAGCCCGGCAGGGACAGGGGGCGACGAGCAGTACTTC.

This chain's CDR3 is CSALAIGETQYF. CDR3 nucleotide sequence: TGCAGTGCTCTAGCGATAGGAGAGACCCAGTACTTC. This chain uses TRBV20-1 with TRBJ2-5; perhaps TRBD2 as D (6 bases). Germline CDR1 reads DFQATT; CDR2 reads SNEGSKA (reference sequence). V dropped 5 bases and J dropped 4 bases, with 11 bases sitting between them. The CDR3 loop spans 12 amino acids.

This clonotype has only a few counts. V gene TRBV7-2 combines with J gene TRBJ2-5; D could derive from TRBD1 or TRBD2 (6 bases each). Germline V gene data show CDR1 as SGHTA and CDR2 as FQGNSA. CDR3 length: 14 residues. With 3 bases removed from V and 4 bases from J, the gap between germline ends came to 12 bases. CDR3 residues: CASSFRGRGETQYF. CDR3 nucleotide sequence: TGTGCCAGCAGCTTCCGGGGGCGCGGAGAGACCCAGTACTTC.

The chain's CDR3 is CASSLSTYQETQYF. DNA of the CDR3: TGTGCCAGCAGCCTCTCGACCTATCAAGAGACCCAGTACTTC. The V call is TRBV7-9, the J call TRBJ2-5; no firm D call. The germline CDR1 and CDR2 sequences are SEHNR and FQNEAQ (reference sequence). This CDR3 comprises 14 residues. Trimming stripped 5 bases from V and 2 bases from J, with 12 bases between. The full variable domain, completed using reference TRBV7-9 and TRBJ2-5, is DTGVSQNPRHKITKRGQNVTFRCDPISEHNRLYWYRQTLGQGPEFLTYFQNEAQLEKSRLLSDRFSAERPKGSFSTLEIQRTEQGDSAMYLCASSLSTYQETQYFGPGTRLLVL.